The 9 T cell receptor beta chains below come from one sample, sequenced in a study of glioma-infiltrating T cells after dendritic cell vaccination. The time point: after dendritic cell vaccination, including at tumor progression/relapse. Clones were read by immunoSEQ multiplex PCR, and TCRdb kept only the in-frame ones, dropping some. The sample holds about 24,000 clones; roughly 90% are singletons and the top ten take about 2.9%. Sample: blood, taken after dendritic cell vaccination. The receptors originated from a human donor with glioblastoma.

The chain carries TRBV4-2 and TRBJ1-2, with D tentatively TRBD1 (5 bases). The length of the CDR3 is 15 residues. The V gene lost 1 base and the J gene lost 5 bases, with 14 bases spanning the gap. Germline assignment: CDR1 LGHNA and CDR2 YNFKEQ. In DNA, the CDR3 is TGTGCCAGCAGCCAAGCCAGGACCAGGGATTATGGCTACACCTTC. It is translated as CASSQARTRDYGYTF.

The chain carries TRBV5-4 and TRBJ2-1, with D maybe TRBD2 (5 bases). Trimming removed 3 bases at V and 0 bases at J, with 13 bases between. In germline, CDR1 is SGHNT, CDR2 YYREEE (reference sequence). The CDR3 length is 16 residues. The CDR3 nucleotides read TGTGCCAGCAGCTCAACACTAGTGAGCTCCTACAATGAGCAGTTCTTC. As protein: CASSSTLVSSYNEQFF.

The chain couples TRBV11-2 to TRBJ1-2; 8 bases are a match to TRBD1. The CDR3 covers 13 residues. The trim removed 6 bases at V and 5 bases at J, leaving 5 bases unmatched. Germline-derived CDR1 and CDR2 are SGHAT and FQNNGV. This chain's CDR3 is CASSLRTGYGYTF. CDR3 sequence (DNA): TGTGCCAGCAGTCTAAGGACAGGGTATGGCTACACCTTC. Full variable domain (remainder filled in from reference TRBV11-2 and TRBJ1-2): EAGVAQSPRYKIIEKRQSVAFWCNPISGHATLYWYQQILGQGPKLLIQFQNNGVVDDSQLPKDRFSAERLKGVDSTLKIQPAKLEDSAVYLCASSLRTGYGYTFGSGTRLTVV.

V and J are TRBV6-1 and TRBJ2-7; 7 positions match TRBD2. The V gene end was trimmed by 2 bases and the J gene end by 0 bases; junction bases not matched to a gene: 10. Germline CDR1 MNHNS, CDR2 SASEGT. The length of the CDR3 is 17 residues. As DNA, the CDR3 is TGTGCCAGCAGTGAACCCCCCTTCGGGGGGACCTCCTACGAGCAGTACTTC. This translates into CASSEPPFGGTSYEQYF.

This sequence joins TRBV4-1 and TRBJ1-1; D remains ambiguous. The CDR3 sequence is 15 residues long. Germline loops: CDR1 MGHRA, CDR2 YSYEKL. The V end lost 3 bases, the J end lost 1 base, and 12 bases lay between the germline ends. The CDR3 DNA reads TGCGCCAGCAGCCAGAGCCCCCCAGGGAACACTGAAGCTTTCTTT. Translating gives CASSQSPPGNTEAFF.

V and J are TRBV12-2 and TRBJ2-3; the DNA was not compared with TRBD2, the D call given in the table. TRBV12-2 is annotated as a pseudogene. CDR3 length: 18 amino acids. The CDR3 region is CASRWGLAGGPRTDTQYF. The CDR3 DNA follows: TGTGCAAGTCGCTGGGGACTAGCGGGGGGGCCCCGCACAGATACGCAGTATTTT.

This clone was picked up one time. CDR3 residues: CASSFNLAGGRYQETQYF. The CDR3 nucleotides read TGTGCCAGCAGCTTTAACCTAGCGGGGGGGAGGTACCAAGAGACCCAGTACTTC. The rearrangement uses TRBV11-2 and TRBJ2-5; 12 nucleotides agree with TRBD2. This CDR3 spans 18 amino acids. Germline V CDR1 and CDR2: SGHAT, FQNNGV. J was trimmed by 0 bases and V by 3 bases; bases with no gene match: 8. The full variable domain, with the rest looked up from reference TRBV11-2 and TRBJ2-5, is EAGVAQSPRYKIIEKRQSVAFWCNPISGHATLYWYQQILGQGPKLLIQFQNNGVVDDSQLPKDRFSAERLKGVDSTLKIQPAKLEDSAVYLCASSFNLAGGRYQETQYFGPGTRLLVL.

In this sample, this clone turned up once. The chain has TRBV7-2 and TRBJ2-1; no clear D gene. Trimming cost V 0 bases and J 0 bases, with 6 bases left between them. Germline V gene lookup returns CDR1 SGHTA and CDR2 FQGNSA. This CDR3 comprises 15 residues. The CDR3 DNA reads TGTGCCAGCAGCTTAGCCCGGAGCTCCTACAATGAGCAGTTCTTC. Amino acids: CASSLARSSYNEQFF.

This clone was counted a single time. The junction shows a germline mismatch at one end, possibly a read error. CDR3 sequence (DNA): TGCAGCGTCGAGACAAACCCTAATCGGCCCCAGCATTTT. It specifies CSVETNPNRPQHF. The V and J genes are TRBV29-1 and TRBJ1-5, with D unresolved. The CDR3 is made up of 13 amino acids. The V gene's germline CDR1 is SQVTM and CDR2 ANQGSEA. Supplemented by reference TRBV29-1 and TRBJ1-5, the full variable domain reads SAVISQKPSRDICQRGTSLTIQCQVDSQVTMMFWYRQQPGQSLTLIATANQGSEATYESGFVIDKFPISRPNLTFSTLTVSNMSPEDSSIYLCSVETNPNRPQHFGDGTRLSIL.